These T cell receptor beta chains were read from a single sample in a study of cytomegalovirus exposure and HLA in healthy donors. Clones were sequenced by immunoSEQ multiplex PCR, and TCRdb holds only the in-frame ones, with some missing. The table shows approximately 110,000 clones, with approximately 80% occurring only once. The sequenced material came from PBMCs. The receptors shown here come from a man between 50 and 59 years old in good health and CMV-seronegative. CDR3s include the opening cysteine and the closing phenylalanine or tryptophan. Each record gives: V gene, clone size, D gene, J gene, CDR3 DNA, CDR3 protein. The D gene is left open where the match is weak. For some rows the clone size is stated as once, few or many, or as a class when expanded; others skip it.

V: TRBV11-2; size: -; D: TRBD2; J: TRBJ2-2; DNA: TGTGCCAGCAGCTGGCGGGGGGTTATAGCGAACACCGGGGAGCTGTTTTTT; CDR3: CASSWRGVIANTGELFF
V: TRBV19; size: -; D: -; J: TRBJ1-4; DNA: TGTGCCAGTAGTGAGACAGCAACTAATGAAAAACTGTTTTTT; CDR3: CASSETATNEKLFF
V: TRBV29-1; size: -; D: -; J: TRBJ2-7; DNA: TGCAGCGTCTCTACTGCGCAGGTCTCCTACGAGCAGTACTTC; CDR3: CSVSTAQVSYEQYF
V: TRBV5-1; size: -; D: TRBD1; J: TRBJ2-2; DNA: TGCGCCAGCGGACCGACAGGGGGTACCGGGGAGCTGTTTTTT; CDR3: CASGPTGGTGELFF
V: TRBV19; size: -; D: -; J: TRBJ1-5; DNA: TGTGCCAGTAGTATAACCGGGGACAATCAGCCCCAGCATTTT; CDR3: CASSITGDNQPQHF
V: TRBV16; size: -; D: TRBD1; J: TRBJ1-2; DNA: TGTGCCAGCAGCCAATCAAGGGGGCTGGGGGGCTACACCTTC; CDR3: CASSQSRGLGGYTF
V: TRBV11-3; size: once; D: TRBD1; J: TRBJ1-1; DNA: TGTGCCAGCAGCCAGGGACAGGGGACTGAAGCTTTCTTT; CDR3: CASSQGQGTEAFF
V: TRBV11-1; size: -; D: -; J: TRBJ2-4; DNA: TGTGCCAGCAGCTCCCCTCTAGGCGGGCCTCAGTACTTC; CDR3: CASSSPLGGPQYF
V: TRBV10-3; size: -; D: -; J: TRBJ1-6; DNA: TGTGCCATCAGTGAATTCACGGGGGATAATTCACCCCTCCACTTT; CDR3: CAISEFTGDNSPLHF
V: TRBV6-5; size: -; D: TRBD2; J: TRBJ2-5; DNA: TGTGCCAGCAGTTACTCTGGGACTAGCGGGGGAGAGACCCAGTACTTC; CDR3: CASSYSGTSGGETQYF
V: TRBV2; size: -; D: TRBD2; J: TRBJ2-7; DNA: TGTGCCAGCAGGAGGGGACTAGGAAACGAGCAGTACTTC; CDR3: CASRRGLGNEQYF
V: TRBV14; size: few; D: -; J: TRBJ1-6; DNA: TGTGCCAGCAGCCACGGGTTGTGGCAGACCAACCCCCTCCACTTT; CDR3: CASSHGLWQTNPLHF
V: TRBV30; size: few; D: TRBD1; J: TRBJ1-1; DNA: TGTGCCTGGAGTGGCACAGGGGAGACGGCTGAAGCTTTCTTT; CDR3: CAWSGTGETAEAFF
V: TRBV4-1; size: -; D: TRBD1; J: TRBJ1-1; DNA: TGCGCCAGCAGCCAAGAAGGGACAGGGGGCACTGAAGCTTTCTTT; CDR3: CASSQEGTGGTEAFF
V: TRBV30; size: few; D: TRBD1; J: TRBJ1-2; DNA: TGTGCCTGGACCCCCTGGGGACAGGGAACTTCCTACTATGGCTACACCTTC; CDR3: CAWTPWGQGTSYYGYTF
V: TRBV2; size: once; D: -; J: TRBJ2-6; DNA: TGTGCCAGCAGTGAATCGGACTTCTCTGGGGCCAACGTCCTGACTTTC; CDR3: CASSESDFSGANVLTF
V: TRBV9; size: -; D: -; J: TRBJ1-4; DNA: TGTGCCAGCAGCGTAGCTGTGGGGCGAGGTGAAAAACTGTTTTTT; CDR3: CASSVAVGRGEKLFF
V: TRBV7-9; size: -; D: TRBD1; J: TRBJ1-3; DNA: TGTGCCAGCAGAGGACAGGGGATTCCCTCTGGAAACACCATATATTTT; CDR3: CASRGQGIPSGNTIYF
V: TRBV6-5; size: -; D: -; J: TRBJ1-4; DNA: TGTGCCAGCAGTTATTTGGGGGGGTCTGCTGAAAAACTGTTTTTT; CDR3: CASSYLGGSAEKLFF
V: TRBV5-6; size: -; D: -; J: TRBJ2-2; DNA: TGTGCCAGCAGCTTAAACACGCGGGAGCTGTTTTTT; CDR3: CASSLNTRELFF
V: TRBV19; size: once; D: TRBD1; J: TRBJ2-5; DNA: TGTGCCAGTAGTAACACCCGGACAGGGTGGGAGACCCAGTACTTC; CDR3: CASSNTRTGWETQYF
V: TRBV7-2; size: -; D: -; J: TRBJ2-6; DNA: TGTGCCAGCACCCTAGGGGCCTGGGGAGCCAACGTCCTGACTTTC; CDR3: CASTLGAWGANVLTF
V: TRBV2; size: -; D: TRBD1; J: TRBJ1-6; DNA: TGTGCCAGCGACACAGGGGTCGATAATTCACCCCTCCACTTT; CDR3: CASDTGVDNSPLHF
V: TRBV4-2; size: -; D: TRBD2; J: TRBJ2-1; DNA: TGTGCCAGCAGCCAAGATGTTGGGGCGGGGGGAATGTATGAGCAGTTCTTC; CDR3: CASSQDVGAGGMYEQFF
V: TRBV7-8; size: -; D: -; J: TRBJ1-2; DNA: TGTGCCAGCAGCTGGGGTGACATTGCTGGGGCCGGCTACACCTTC; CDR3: CASSWGDIAGAGYTF
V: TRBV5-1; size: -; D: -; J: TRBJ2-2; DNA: TGCGCCAGCAGCTTGGGTAACAATGGCGGGGAGCTGTTTTTT; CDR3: CASSLGNNGGELFF
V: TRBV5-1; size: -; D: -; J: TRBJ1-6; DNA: TGCGCCAGCAGCTTGCGGGGGGCTTTGAATAATTCACCCCTCCACTTT; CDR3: CASSLRGALNNSPLHF
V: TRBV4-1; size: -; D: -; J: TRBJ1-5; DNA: TGCGCCAGAACAGGGATTGATCAGCCCCAGCATTTT; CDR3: CARTGIDQPQHF
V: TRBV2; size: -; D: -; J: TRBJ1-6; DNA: TGTGCCAGCCAACAGGGTAATTCACCCCTCCACTTT; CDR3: CASQQGNSPLHF
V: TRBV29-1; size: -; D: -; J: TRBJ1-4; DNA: TGCAGCGTTGAAGTAACAAGTGGTAATGAAAAACTGTTTTTT; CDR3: CSVEVTSGNEKLFF
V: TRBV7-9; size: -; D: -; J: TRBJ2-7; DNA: TGTGCCAGCAGCTTCCGTGGGGCCCTCTCCTACGAGCAGTACTTC; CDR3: CASSFRGALSYEQYF
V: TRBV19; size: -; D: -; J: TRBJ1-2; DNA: TGTGCCAGTAGTGTTGGTCGCTGGCAGGGCAACGCTGGCTACACCTTC; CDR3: CASSVGRWQGNAGYTF